One sample yielded the 8 T cell receptor beta chains listed below, sequenced in a study of cytomegalovirus exposure and HLA in healthy donors. PCR involved 60 Vbeta and 13 Jbeta primers. The protocol was immunoSEQ multiplex PCR, while the TCRdb copy is restricted to in-frame clones and leaves out a portion. Of some 100,000 clones listed, 60% to 85% are singletons. The sequenced sample was PBMCs. The receptors here all came from a woman between 40 and 50 years old in good health and CMV-seropositive.

The gene calls are TRBV15 and TRBJ2-1, with 7 bases fitting TRBD2. CDR1 and CDR2 from the germline V gene are LNHNV and YYDKDF (reference sequence). CDR3 length equals 15 residues. The V and J ends lost 3 bases and 7 bases, in that order; junction bases with no gene match: 9. DNA of the CDR3: TGTGCCACCAGCAGCATCCTCAGCGGGGAAAATGAGCAGTTCTTC. This sequence encodes CATSSILSGENEQFF.

The rearrangement uses TRBV5-4 and TRBJ2-3, with 8 positions matching TRBD2. V trimming: 3 bases; J trimming: 3 bases; junction bases outside the gene matches: 6. The germline V gene encodes CDR1 SGHNT and CDR2 YYREEE (reference sequence). The CDR3 spans 15 residues. The DNA for the CDR3 is TGTGCCAGCAGCTCCCCGGGGGGGAAAACAGATACGCAGTATTTT. Translation: CASSSPGGKTDTQYF.

J is TRBJ1-2 and V is TRBV6-1; D is possibly TRBD1 (5 bases). Germline-derived CDR1 and CDR2 are MNHNS and SASEGT. This CDR3 is built from 15 residues. V was shortened by 7 bases and J by 6 bases, with 21 bases between the two germline ends. The CDR3 loop is CASNPQGGLSHGYTF. The CDR3 DNA follows: TGTGCCAGCAACCCCCAGGGAGGTTTATCGCATGGCTACACCTTC.

The genes are TRBV6-1 and TRBJ1-2; 9 positions match TRBD1. This CDR3 has 13 amino acids. J was trimmed by 6 bases and V by 6 bases; bases with no gene match: 5. The germline CDR1 and CDR2 sequences are MNHNS and SASEGT. Written as DNA, the CDR3 is TGTGCCAGCAGACCTACAGGGGGCAATGGCTACACCTTC. It specifies CASRPTGGNGYTF.

This clone was counted a single time. CDR3 region: CASSRDRTYEQYF. The CDR3 DNA follows: TGCGCCAGCAGCCGGGACAGGACTTACGAGCAGTACTTC. The chain has TRBV5-1 and TRBJ2-7; the match to TRBD1 covers 8 bases. This CDR3 comprises 13 residues. CDR1 and CDR2 (germline): SGHRS, YFSETQ. V lost 4 bases to trimming and J lost 4 bases; unmatched junction nucleotides: 4.

The rearrangement joins TRBV25-1 to TRBJ1-2, with D possibly being TRBD1 (5 bases). The CDR3 has 14 amino acids. Germline V gene data show CDR1 as MGHDK and CDR2 as SYGVNS. V lost 3 bases, J lost 0 bases, and 8 bases lay in between. CDR3 sequence: CASSDDRSNYGYTF. Here the CDR3 DNA reads TGTGCCAGCAGTGACGACAGATCTAACTATGGCTACACCTTC.

This clone came up once. The chain recombines TRBV10-3 with TRBJ2-6; 10 positions agree with TRBD1. Germline trimming cut 3 bases from V and 0 bases from J; bases unmatched to any gene: 8. In germline, CDR1 is ENHRY, CDR2 SYGVKD. The CDR3 covers 19 residues. The CDR3 DNA sequence: TGTGCCATCAGTGACGACAGGGGGCCCCAAAACTCTGGGGCCAACGTCCTGACTTTC. It is translated as CAISDDRGPQNSGANVLTF.

The chain recombines TRBV18 with TRBJ1-5; D perhaps matches TRBD1 (5 bases). The length of the CDR3 is 14 residues. Per the germline V gene, CDR1 is KGHSH and CDR2 is LQKENI. Deletions cut 5 bases from V and 10 bases from J, with 18 bases between. DNA of the CDR3: TGTGCCAGCTCAATGATGGGAGGGGAGGATCCCCAGCATTTT. Amino acid sequence: CASSMMGGEDPQHF.